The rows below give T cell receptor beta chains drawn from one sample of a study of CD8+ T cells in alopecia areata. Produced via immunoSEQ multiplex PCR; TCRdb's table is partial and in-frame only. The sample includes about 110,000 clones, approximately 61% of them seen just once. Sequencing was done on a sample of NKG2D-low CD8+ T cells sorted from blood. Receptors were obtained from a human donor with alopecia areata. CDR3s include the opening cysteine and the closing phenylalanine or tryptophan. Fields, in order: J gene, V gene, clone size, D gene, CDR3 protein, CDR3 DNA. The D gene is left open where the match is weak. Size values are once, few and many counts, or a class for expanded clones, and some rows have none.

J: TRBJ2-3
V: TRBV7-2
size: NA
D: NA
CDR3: CASRYRITPDTQYF
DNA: TGTGCCAGCAGATACAGGATCACTCCAGATACGCAGTATTTT

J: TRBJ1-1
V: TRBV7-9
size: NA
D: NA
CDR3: CASSLVAGPEAFF
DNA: TGTGCCAGCAGCTTAGTAGCAGGGCCTGAAGCTTTCTTT

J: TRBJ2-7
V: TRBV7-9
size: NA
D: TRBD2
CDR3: CASRPRTSSYEQYF
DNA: TGTGCCAGCAGACCCAGGACTAGCAGTTACGAGCAGTACTTC

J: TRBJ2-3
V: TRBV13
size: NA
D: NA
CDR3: CASSLVGADSDTQYF
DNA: TGTGCCAGCAGCTTAGTGGGGGCGGATTCGGATACGCAGTATTTT

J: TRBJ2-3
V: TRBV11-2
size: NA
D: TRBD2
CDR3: CASSLLAGEYTDTQYF
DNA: TGTGCCAGCAGCCTTCTAGCGGGAGAATACACAGATACGCAGTATTTT

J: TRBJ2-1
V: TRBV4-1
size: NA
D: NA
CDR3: CASTAPGGGNEQFF
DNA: TGCGCCAGCACTGCTCCGGGTGGGGGAAATGAGCAGTTCTTC

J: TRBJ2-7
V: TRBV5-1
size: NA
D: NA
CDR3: CASSLRWGPYEQYF
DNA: TGCGCCAGCAGCTTGAGGTGGGGCCCCTACGAGCAGTACTTC

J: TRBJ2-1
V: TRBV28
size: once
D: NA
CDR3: CASSLSRGSTYNEQFF
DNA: TGTGCCAGCAGTTTGTCTCGGGGGAGTACGTACAATGAGCAGTTCTTC

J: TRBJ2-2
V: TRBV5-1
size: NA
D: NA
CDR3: CASNSGPSGELFF
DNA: TGCGCCAGTAATTCTGGGCCGTCCGGGGAGCTGTTTTTT

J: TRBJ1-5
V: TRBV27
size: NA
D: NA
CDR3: CASSAQPPGAQPQHF
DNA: TGTGCCAGCAGTGCCCAACCGCCAGGAGCTCAGCCCCAGCATTTT

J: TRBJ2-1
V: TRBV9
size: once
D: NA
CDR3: CASSVENGIYEQFF
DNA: TGTGCCAGCAGCGTAGAGAACGGCATCTATGAGCAGTTCTTC

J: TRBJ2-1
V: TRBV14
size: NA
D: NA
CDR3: CASSQGLRAYNEQFF
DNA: TGTGCCAGCAGCCAAGGTCTAAGAGCCTACAATGAGCAGTTCTTC

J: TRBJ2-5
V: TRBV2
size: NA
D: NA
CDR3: CASSEPLGETQYF
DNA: TGTGCCAGCAGTGAACCTTTAGGGGAGACCCAGTACTTC

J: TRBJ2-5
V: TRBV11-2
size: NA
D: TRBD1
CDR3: CASSPTRQGKETQYF
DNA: TGTGCCAGCAGCCCTACCCGACAGGGAAAAGAGACCCAGTACTTC

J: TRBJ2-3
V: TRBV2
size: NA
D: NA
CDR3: CASVAGYTDTQYF
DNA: TGTGCCAGCGTTGCAGGGTACACAGATACGCAGTATTTT

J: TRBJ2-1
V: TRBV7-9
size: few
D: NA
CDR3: CASSLGQGRLGEQFF
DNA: TGTGCCAGCAGCTTAGGTCAGGGGAGACTCGGTGAGCAGTTCTTC

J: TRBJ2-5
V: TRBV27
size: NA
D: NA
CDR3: CASSTNPGAQETQYF
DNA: TGTGCCAGCAGTACTAATCCGGGAGCCCAAGAGACCCAGTACTTC

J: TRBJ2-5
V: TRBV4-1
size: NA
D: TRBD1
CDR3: CASSPRDRYQETQYF
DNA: TGCGCCAGCAGCCCCCGGGACAGATATCAAGAGACCCAGTACTTC

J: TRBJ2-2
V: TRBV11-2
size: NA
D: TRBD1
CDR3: CAEAGGAGELFF
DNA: TGTGCCGAAGCAGGGGGAGCCGGGGAGCTGTTTTTT

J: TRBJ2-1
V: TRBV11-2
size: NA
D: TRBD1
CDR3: CASSYGTVGNEQFF
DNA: TGTGCCAGCAGCTACGGGACAGTGGGGAATGAGCAGTTCTTC

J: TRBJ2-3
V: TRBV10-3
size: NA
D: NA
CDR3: CAIAYQGGAGSDTQYF
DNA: TGTGCCATCGCGTATCAGGGGGGGGCCGGGTCGGATACGCAGTATTTT

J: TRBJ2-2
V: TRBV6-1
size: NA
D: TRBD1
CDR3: CASSGGDRVTGELFF
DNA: TGTGCCAGCAGTGGGGGGGACAGGGTGACCGGGGAGCTGTTTTTT

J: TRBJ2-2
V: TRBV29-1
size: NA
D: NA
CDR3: CSATAAGVTGELFF
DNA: TGCAGCGCCACGGCGGCAGGCGTGACCGGGGAGCTGTTTTTT

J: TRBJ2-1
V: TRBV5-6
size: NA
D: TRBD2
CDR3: CASSLSGRDYNEQFF
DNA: TGTGCCAGCAGCTTGAGCGGGAGGGACTACAATGAGCAGTTCTTC

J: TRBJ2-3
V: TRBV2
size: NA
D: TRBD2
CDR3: CASSVDVRLAVGGTDTQYF
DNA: TGTGCCAGCAGTGTCGACGTTCGACTAGCGGTCGGGGGGACAGATACGCAGTATTTT

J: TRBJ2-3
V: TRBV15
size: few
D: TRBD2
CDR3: CATSRVREPTDTQYF
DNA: TGTGCCACCAGCAGAGTGCGGGAGCCCACAGATACGCAGTATTTT

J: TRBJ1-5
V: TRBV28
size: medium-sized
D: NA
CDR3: CASRAFYSNQPQHF
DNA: TGTGCCAGCAGGGCGTTCTATAGCAATCAGCCCCAGCATTTT

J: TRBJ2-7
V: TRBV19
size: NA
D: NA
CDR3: CASKSSPQGHNEQYF
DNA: TGTGCCAGTAAAAGCTCACCTCAGGGGCACAACGAGCAGTACTTC

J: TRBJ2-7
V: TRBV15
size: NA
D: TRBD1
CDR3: CATSREIPKMGTEAYEQYF
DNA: TGTGCCACCAGCAGAGAAATCCCCAAGATGGGGACAGAAGCCTACGAGCAGTACTTC

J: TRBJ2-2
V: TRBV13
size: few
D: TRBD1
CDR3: CASSGGTGWTGELFF
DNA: TGTGCCAGCAGCGGCGGGACAGGTTGGACCGGGGAGCTGTTTTTT

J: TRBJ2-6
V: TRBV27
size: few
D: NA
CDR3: CASSLSFGANVLTF
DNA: TGTGCCAGCAGTTTATCGTTCGGGGCCAACGTCCTGACTTTC

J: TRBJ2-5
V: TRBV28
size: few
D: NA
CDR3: CASSLIDSRETQYF
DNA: TGTGCCAGCAGTTTGATTGACAGCAGGGAGACCCAGTACTTC